One and the same sample provided the 13 T cell receptor beta chains below, sequenced in a study of fetal regulatory T cell absence and autoimmunity listed by TCRdb under 2017. Library preparation employed the immunoSEQ multiplex PCR assay. The table was pulled from immuneACCESS by TCRdb, which kept in-frame rearrangements only. Such tables lose some clones; where checked, under half of the loss comes from unresolved V genes, and the rest has no known cause. This sample is represented by more than 85,000 clones; about 78% of them were singletons. The ten largest clones capture less than 2.5% of the sample. Sequenced input: pancreas tissue. The receptors were sampled from a male donor with IPEX syndrome.

The chain combines TRBV5-1 with TRBJ2-3, with 9 bases fitting TRBD2. There are 17 residues in the CDR3. Germline-derived CDR1 and CDR2 are SGHRS and YFSETQ. V lost 0 bases and J lost 2; bases outside the gene matches: 7. CDR3 sequence (DNA): TGCGCCAGCAGCTTGGCCCGCTCTAGCGGGATCACAGATACGCAGTATTTT. Protein: CASSLARSSGITDTQYF. The whole variable domain, remainder taken from reference TRBV5-1 and TRBJ2-3, is KAGVTQTPRYLIKTRGQQVTLSCSPISGHRSVSWYQQTPGQGLQFLFEYFSETQRNKGNFPGRFSGRQFSNSRSEMNVSTLELGDSALYLCASSLARSSGITDTQYFGPGTRLTVL.

This chain links TRBV30 with TRBJ2-7; D is uncertain. CDR1 and CDR2 from the germline V gene are GTSNPN and SVGIG (reference sequence). The CDR3 totals 12 residues. Trimming removed 0 bases at V and 0 bases at J, with 3 bases between. Written as DNA, the CDR3 is TGTGCCTGGAGTGTACTCTCCTACGAGCAGTACTTC. Its protein is CAWSVLSYEQYF.

This clone was recorded once. The V gene is TRBV10-3, the J gene TRBJ2-7; 8 nucleotides align to TRBD2. V lost 2 bases, J lost 4 bases, and 1 base stayed unmatched. The CDR3 sequence is 13 residues long. Germline V gives CDR1 ENHRY, CDR2 SYGVKD. The CDR3 coding sequence is TGTGCCATCAGTGAGCGGGGGGGTTACGAGCAGTACTTC. This gives the protein CAISERGGYEQYF.

This chain joins TRBV7-8 and TRBJ2-3; TRBD1 aligns across 11 bases. Looked up from germline, CDR1 is SGHVS and CDR2 is FQNEAQ. The length of the CDR3 is 15 residues. V shed 3 bases, J shed 5 bases, and the junction held 4 bases outside the gene matches. The CDR3 DNA sequence: TGTGCCAGCAGCTTGCCGGGACAGGGGGAAGATACGCAGTATTTT. Its protein product is CASSLPGQGEDTQYF.

The V and J genes are TRBV7-9 and TRBJ2-2, with TRBD2 matching 7 bases. Germline CDR1 and CDR2: SEHNR and FQNEAQ (reference sequence). This CDR3 has 16 residues. V lost 6 bases to trimming and J lost 5 bases; unmatched junction nucleotides: 12. CDR3 sequence (DNA): TGTGCCAGCAGTTGGCGCGGGGGATCAAAAACCGGGGAGCTGTTTTTT. Translation: CASSWRGGSKTGELFF.

This clone showed up just a few times. This rearrangement joins TRBV27 to TRBJ1-5; D is possibly TRBD1 (5 bases). Germline loops: CDR1 MNHEY, CDR2 SMNVEV (reference sequence). CDR3 length equals 15 residues. Trimming stripped 3 bases from V and 6 bases from J, with 15 bases between. The CDR3 sequence: CASSLYWGVGQPQHF. For the CDR3, the DNA is TGTGCCAGCAGTTTGTATTGGGGGGTAGGTCAGCCCCAGCATTTT.

J is TRBJ2-7 and V is TRBV6-6; D remains ambiguous. The CDR3 spans 14 residues. V was cut by 1 base and J by 2 bases, with 9 bases left in between. From germline, CDR1 is MNHNY and CDR2 SVGAGI (reference sequence). The DNA of the CDR3 is TGTGCCAGCAGTTACTGGCCAGGCGCCTACGAGCAGTACTTC. It yields the protein CASSYWPGAYEQYF.

The chain couples TRBV19 to TRBJ1-1; the D is unclear. The CDR3 length is 13 residues. The germline CDR1 and CDR2 sequences are LNHDA and SQIVND (reference sequence). V lost 5 bases to trimming and J lost 2 bases, with 9 bases between them. Written as DNA, the CDR3 is TGTGCCAGTAGTGTCCCGCCAAACACTGAAGCTTTCTTT. Its protein product is CASSVPPNTEAFF.

The chain carries TRBV6-5 and TRBJ2-5; 7 nucleotides align to TRBD2. This CDR3 contains 14 residues. V was clipped by 5 bases and J by 4 bases; unmatched bases: 7. CDR1 is MNHEY, CDR2 SVGAGI, per germline. The CDR3 bases are TGTGCCAGCAGTCCAACTAGCGTTGGAGAGACCCAGTACTTC. Its protein product is CASSPTSVGETQYF.

The chain has TRBV6-5 and TRBJ1-5; possibly TRBD1 for D (5 bases). The germline V gene has CDR1 MNHEY and CDR2 SVGAGI. CDR3 length equals 15 residues. V lost 4 bases to trimming and J lost 1 base, with 11 bases between them. CDR3 nucleotides: TGTGCCAGCAGTTTAGGGTGGGGGAGCAATCAGCCCCAGCATTTT. Encoded protein: CASSLGWGSNQPQHF.

This chain links TRBV30 with TRBJ2-7; D is undetermined. Germline CDR1 GTSNPN, CDR2 SVGIG (reference sequence). V shed 0 bases and J shed 6 bases, with 9 bases lying between them. The CDR3 loop spans 12 amino acids. The CDR3 here is CAWSVRPSEQYF. CDR3 coding DNA: TGTGCCTGGAGTGTACGGCCTTCCGAGCAGTACTTC. Combining the CDR3 with reference TRBV30 and TRBJ2-7 gives the whole variable domain SQTIHQWPATLVQPVGSPLSLECTVEGTSNPNLYWYRQAAGRGLQLLFYSVGIGQISSEVPQNLSASRPQDRQFILSSKKLLLSDSGFYLCAWSVRPSEQYFGPGTRLTVT.

This chain connects TRBV21-1 to TRBJ1-2; TRBD1 is the table's D call and was not checked against the DNA. TRBV21-1 is reported as a pseudogene. The CDR3 totals 13 residues. The CDR3 DNA reads as TGTGCCAGCAGCAAAATCCCCGCCAGGGGCTACACCTTC. The encoded protein is CASSKIPARGYTF.

This clone was counted a few times. The chain uses TRBV9 and TRBJ2-2, with 8 bases aligning to TRBD2. In germline, CDR1 is SGDLS, CDR2 YYNGEE. CDR3 length: 15 amino acids. V was pared by 2 bases and J by 5 bases, with 5 bases of the junction left unmatched. The chain's CDR3 is CASSVSGSVTGELFF. Written as DNA, the CDR3 is TGTGCCAGCAGCGTGAGCGGGAGTGTGACCGGGGAGCTGTTTTTT.